This is a list of T cell receptor beta chains from one sample in a study of response to subunit inactivated influenza vaccine. MiXCR, applied by TCRdb to the RT-PCR reads, yields one record per CDR3 protein. The table lists 300,000 to 350,000 distinct CDR3 sequences, 21% of them singletons. This material consisted of PBMCs from blood, taken about 19 months after vaccination. The origin of the receptors is a man aged 45 to 75 who received an inactivated influenza vaccine. Each CDR3 is given with its conserved first and last residue. D genes are given only for firm matches. Not all rows give a size; the values are once, few, many and, for expanded clones, a class.

d_gene	abundance	v_gene	j_gene	CDR3nt	CDR3aa
.	few	TRBV20-1	TRBJ1-5	TGCAGTGCTTCCCGGGGAGACCCCAATCAGCCCCAGCATTTT	CSASRGDPNQPQHF
TRBD1	few	TRBV12-3/TRBV12-4	TRBJ2-7	TGTGCCAGCAGTAACCGGGACAGGGGGCTCCACGAGCAGTACTTC	CASSNRDRGLHEQYF
TRBD1	few	TRBV7-8	TRBJ2-2	TGTGCCAGCAGCTTAGCCGGGACAGGGCGAACCGGGGAGCTGTTTTTT	CASSLAGTGRTGELFF
TRBD1	few	TRBV5-1	TRBJ1-5	TGCGCCAGCAGCTTGGGGGACAGTGAGGAACAGCCCCAGCATTTT	CASSLGDSEEQPQHF
TRBD1	many	TRBV2	TRBJ1-4	TGTGCCAGCAGAACGGACAGGGCGAGTGAAAAACTGTTTTTT	CASRTDRASEKLFF
TRBD1	few	TRBV7-8	TRBJ1-2	TGTGCCAGCAGCCTGAACCCGGACAGGAGGGAAGGCTACACCTTC	CASSLNPDRREGYTF
.	.	TRBV6-5	TRBJ2-1	TGTGCCAGCAGTTACTCGACAGGCCTGTTCTTC	CASSYSTGLFF
.	.	TRBV7-6	TRBJ1-4	TGTGCCAGCAGCTTAGTGGGTCCCCTTGGTGAAAAACTGTTTTTT	CASSLVGPLGEKLFF
.	few	TRBV6-2/TRBV6-3	TRBJ1-4	TGTGCCAGCAGAAACAGGGTGCCGTCCAGGAATGAAAAACTGTTTTTT	CASRNRVPSRNEKLFF
TRBD2	.	TRBV10-3	TRBJ2-1	TGTGCCACCAGCGGGAGTTCGGATGAGCAGTTCTTC	CATSGSSDEQFF
.	.	TRBV5-1	TRBJ1-1	TGCGCCAGCAGCTTGGCGGACTTGAACACTGAAGCTTTCTTT	CASSLADLNTEAFF
TRBD1	.	TRBV19	TRBJ1-5	TGTGCCAGTAGTACCCGGACAGGCGGGCTGCGCAATCAGCCCCAGCATTTT	CASSTRTGGLRNQPQHF
TRBD2	.	TRBV12-3/TRBV12-4	TRBJ2-7	TGTGCCAGCAGAATTAGCGGGAGGGCCTACGAGCAGTACTTC	CASRISGRAYEQYF
TRBD1	many	TRBV28	TRBJ2-7	TGTGCTACTCGGACAGGGGGCTACGAGCAGTACTTC	CATRTGGYEQYF
.	.	TRBV11-1	TRBJ1-1	TGTGCCAGCAGCTTAGGAATCGGGCGGACTGAAGCTTTCTTT	CASSLGIGRTEAFF
TRBD2	.	TRBV20-1	TRBJ2-1	TGCAGTGCTAGAGATGGAAAGCGGGAGTACTACAATGAGCAGTTCTTC	CSARDGKREYYNEQFF
TRBD2	few	TRBV13	TRBJ2-2	TGTGCCAGCAGCTCGACTAGCGGGACCGCTAACACCGGGGAGCTGTTTTTT	CASSSTSGTANTGELFF
.	.	TRBV20-1	TRBJ2-3	TGCAGTGCTAGGAACAGGGTGACAGATACGCAGTATTTT	CSARNRVTDTQYF
.	.	TRBV7-9	TRBJ1-1	TGTGCCAGCAGCTCCTCCTCGGACAGCATGAACACTGAAGCTTTCTTT	CASSSSSDSMNTEAFF
TRBD2	.	TRBV9	TRBJ2-3	TGTGCCAGCAGCGTTCGGGAGGGGAGCACAGATACGCAGTATTTT	CASSVREGSTDTQYF
.	.	TRBV4-3	TRBJ2-2	TGCGCCAGCACCCGGACCGTGACGAACACCGGGGAGCTGTTTTTT	CASTRTVTNTGELFF
.	few	TRBV28	TRBJ1-2	TGTGCCAGCAGTTTAACCCGACTCGCTAACTATGGCTACACCTTC	CASSLTRLANYGYTF
TRBD1	.	TRBV30	TRBJ2-7	TGTGCCTGGAGTGGGCGAGGACAGGGGTACGAGCAGTACTTC	CAWSGRGQGYEQYF
.	many	TRBV7-9	TRBJ1-5	TGTGCCAGCAGCTTAGACCAGGGAGGCAATCAGCCCCAGCATTTT	CASSLDQGGNQPQHF
.	.	TRBV4-3	TRBJ1-4	TGCGCCAGTGGGGGGCTACAGTCTGAAAAACTGTTTTTT	CASGGLQSEKLFF
.	many	TRBV29-1	TRBJ1-1	TGCAGCGTTGAGAACGCAGAAGCTTTCTTT	CSVENAEAFF
TRBD2	.	TRBV14	TRBJ2-2	TGTGCCAGCAGCCAGGGAGGGAGCACCGGGGAGCTGTTTTTT	CASSQGGSTGELFF
.	many	TRBV10-1	TRBJ1-5	TGTGCCAGCAGTGAGTTTGGGAATCAGCCCCAGCATTTT	CASSEFGNQPQHF
TRBD2	few	TRBV4-2	TRBJ2-1	TGTGCCAGCAGCCAAAACGTAGCGGGCCCCTACAATGAGCAGTTCTTC	CASSQNVAGPYNEQFF
.	few	TRBV7-3	TRBJ2-5	TGTGCCAGCAGCTTATCAGGACGGGAGACCCAGTACTTC	CASSLSGRETQYF
.	few	TRBV28	TRBJ1-2	TGTGCCAGCAGCCTAGGGACTCCGCGTGGCTACACCTTC	CASSLGTPRGYTF
.	.	TRBV14	TRBJ1-2	TGTGCCAGCAGCCAAGAGGGCAGTCGGATCTATGGCTACACCTTC	CASSQEGSRIYGYTF
TRBD1	.	TRBV6-5	TRBJ2-1	TGTGCCAGCAGTTACTCAGGCGGGCAGGGGGCGAATGAGCAGTTCTTC	CASSYSGGQGANEQFF
.	many	TRBV5-1	TRBJ1-1	TGTGCCAGCAGCTTAGAGGGGCTGAACACTGAAGCTTTCTTT	CASSLEGLNTEAFF
TRBD1	.	TRBV7-9	TRBJ1-1	TGTGCCAGCAGCTTAGAAGGCAGGGGGCGCGTGAACACTGAAGCTTTCTTT	CASSLEGRGRVNTEAFF
.	many	TRBV4-1	TRBJ1-5	TGCGCCAGCAGCCAAGATCCGGGCTTACGAGGGAATCAGCCCCAGCATTTT	CASSQDPGLRGNQPQHF
.	many	TRBV6-1	TRBJ1-3	TGTGCCAGCAGTGGATGGACGGCCTCTGGAAACACCATATATTTT	CASSGWTASGNTIYF
TRBD1	.	TRBV7-2	TRBJ2-7	TGTGCCAGCAGCTTATTTTCAGGGGGCCTATACGAGCAGTACTTC	CASSLFSGGLYEQYF
TRBD2	.	TRBV20-1	TRBJ2-7	TGCAGTGCTTATAGCGGGGCGTACTCCTACGAGCAGTACTTC	CSAYSGAYSYEQYF
.	.	TRBV2	TRBJ2-3	TGTGCCAGCAGTAAAGGTCGTCCCCCGACAGATACGCAGTATTTT	CASSKGRPPTDTQYF
TRBD1	few	TRBV20-1	TRBJ1-5	TGCAGTGCAGAACAGGGGGCGGCAAGGCAGCCCCAGCATTTT	CSAEQGAARQPQHF
.	.	TRBV20-1	TRBJ1-4	TGCAGTGCTAGAGGAGGTTTGGAAAAACTGTTTTTT	CSARGGLEKLFF
.	many	TRBV5-1	TRBJ1-2	TGCGCCAGCAGCTTGGAACTGCAGCCCACTCGGGGCTACACCTTC	CASSLELQPTRGYTF
.	few	TRBV28	TRBJ1-2	TGTGCCAGCAGTTTCTTCGGTAGTAACTATGGCTACACCTTC	CASSFFGSNYGYTF
.	few	TRBV7-6	TRBJ1-1	TGTGCCAGCAGCTCTCCGTCGGGGTTTAACACTGAAGCTTTCTTT	CASSSPSGFNTEAFF
TRBD1	many	TRBV6-5	TRBJ1-2	TGTGCCAGCAGTTACCTGAACGACCGGACAGGGGGAGGCTACACCTTC	CASSYLNDRTGGGYTF
.	.	TRBV2	TRBJ1-2	TGTGCCAGCAGCAAGGAGATTCGCCGCGGTGGCTACACCTTC	CASSKEIRRGGYTF
.	.	TRBV20-1	TRBJ1-5	TGCAGTGCTAGCCCCCCCCTAGGACTTGCCAATTGGGGCAATCAGCCCCAGCATTTT	CSASPPLGLANWGNQPQHF
.	.	TRBV4-1	TRBJ2-3	TGCGCCAGCAGCCAAGATTGGACTACGCGGGATACGCAGTATTTT	CASSQDWTTRDTQYF
.	.	TRBV20-1	TRBJ2-3	TGCAGTGCTAGAGTCAAGTGGAGGACAGATACGCAGTATTTT	CSARVKWRTDTQYF
TRBD1	.	TRBV7-6	TRBJ1-4	TGTGCCAGCAGCTCGTACGGGACAGGGAGAATTTGGAATGAAAAACTGTTTTTT	CASSSYGTGRIWNEKLFF
.	few	TRBV28	TRBJ2-3	TGTGCCAGCAGCTCCACCCTCGTTGGGGATACGCAGTATTTT	CASSSTLVGDTQYF
TRBD1	.	TRBV7-2	TRBJ1-1	TGTGCCAGCAGCTTAGCGGGTGCGGCAGGGGGCTCCGCTGAAGCTTTCTTT	CASSLAGAAGGSAEAFF
TRBD1	.	TRBV5-1	TRBJ1-6	TGCGCCAGCAGCTTGGGCAGGGGGCCAGCAAATTCACCCCTCCACTTT	CASSLGRGPANSPLHF